The next 18 T cell receptor beta chains were all read from a single sample in a study of T-cell reconstitution after alpha-beta-depleted transplantation in children. Unique molecular identifiers were incorporated during preparation of the TCRbeta library. Each CDR3 protein gets one entry after TCRdb re-called the PCR reads with MiXCR. This sample has around 580,000 distinct CDR3 sequences, with more than 20% found just once. Source: PBMCs, mostly from graft donor cells, taken 360 days after TCRalphabeta/CD19-depleted stem cell transplant. The receptors derive from a boy in the first two years of life who had a stem cell transplant for acute myeloid leukemia, so the T cells may come from the graft donor.

In its sample, this clonotype was seen many times. The CDR3 DNA reads as TGTGCCAGCAGTTTACCGGGGGGAGGAGATACGCAGTATTTT. It specifies CASSLPGGGDTQYF. The chain joins TRBV28 to TRBJ2-3, with 7 bases lining up with TRBD2. The germline gives CDR1 MDHEN, CDR2 SYDVKM. J gave up 5 bases and V 2 bases, and 4 bases lay outside the gene matches. The CDR3 is 14 amino acids.

This clonotype was detected only a few times. The V gene is TRBV25-1, the J gene TRBJ2-2; 9 bases line up with TRBD2. The junction had 10 bases not matched to a gene; V was cut back by 6 bases and J by 2 bases. CDR3 length: 17 amino acids. Germline V gene lookup returns CDR1 MGHDK and CDR2 SYGVNS. CDR3 region: CASSAALAGINTGELFF. The CDR3 nucleotides read TGTGCCAGCAGCGCGGCCCTAGCGGGGATTAACACCGGGGAGCTGTTTTTT.

Many counts were recorded for this clonotype. This chain uses TRBV12-3 or TRBV12-4 with TRBJ1-1, with D unresolved. V lost 5 bases and J lost 0, with 7 bases in between. The length of the CDR3 is 13 residues. The CDR3 nucleotides are TGTGCCAGCAGTGACACCATGAACACTGAAGCTTTCTTT. Its protein is CASSDTMNTEAFF.

There are a few counts of this clonotype. V is TRBV6-5 and J is TRBJ2-5, with a tentative D call TRBD2 (6 bases). The CDR3 consists of 16 residues. In germline, CDR1 is MNHEY, CDR2 SVGAGI. Trimming removed 0 bases at V and 5 bases at J, with 16 bases between. CDR3 protein: CASSYSYRAGGETQYF. The CDR3 coding sequence is TGTGCCAGCAGTTACTCTTATCGGGCCGGAGGGGAGACCCAGTACTTC.

The J gene is TRBJ2-1, the V gene TRBV20-1; D might be TRBD1 or TRBD2, each matching 6 bases. The germline CDR1 and CDR2 sequences are DFQATT and SNEGSKA (reference sequence). This CDR3 comprises 14 residues. The V end was cut by 1 base, the J end by 8 bases, with 15 bases between. CDR3 sequence reads: CSARVRGQVDEQFF. The CDR3, as DNA: TGCAGTGCTAGAGTTCGGGGGCAAGTGGATGAGCAGTTCTTC.

This clonotype was counted at least ten times. The chain carries TRBV12-3 or TRBV12-4 and TRBJ2-5, with 8 bases aligning to TRBD1. V shed 6 bases, J shed 4 bases, and the junction held 10 bases outside the gene matches. CDR3 length: 15 residues. In DNA form, the CDR3 reads TGTGCCAGCAGATATTCCGGGACAGGTGGAGAGACCCAGTACTTC. Protein: CASRYSGTGGETQYF.

V is TRBV20-1 and J is TRBJ2-1, with 8 bases matching TRBD1. Germline CDR1 and CDR2: DFQATT and SNEGSKA (reference sequence). The ends lost 4 bases at V and 0 bases at J; junction bases unmatched: 5. The CDR3 is made up of 15 amino acids. The CDR3: CSAIRTGHSYNEQFF. CDR3 nucleotides: TGCAGTGCTATTCGGACAGGGCACTCCTACAATGAGCAGTTCTTC.

There are many counts of this clonotype. One end of the junction does not line up with germline, which may come from a read error. The J gene is TRBJ2-1, the V gene TRBV12-3 or TRBV12-4; possibly TRBD1 for D (6 bases). This CDR3 has 8 amino acids. CDR3 in DNA: TGTGCCAGCAGCCCAGGACAGTTC. This translates into CASSPGQF.

This clonotype appeared a few times. The chain employs TRBV10-3 and TRBJ2-3, with D possibly TRBD1 on 6 matching bases. CDR1 and CDR2 (germline): ENHRY, SYGVKD. V lost 5 bases, J lost 0 bases, and 12 bases lay in between. CDR3 length: 15 amino acids. The CDR3 sequence is CAISRLGGSTDTQYF. In DNA, the CDR3 is TGTGCCATCAGTCGTCTAGGGGGTAGCACAGATACGCAGTATTTT.

The chain carries TRBV7-9 and TRBJ2-7; TRBD1 matches at 7 bases. The V gene's germline CDR1 is SEHNR and CDR2 FQNEAQ (reference sequence). V shed 2 bases and J 6 bases; nucleotides not matched to a gene: 1. The CDR3 runs 12 residues. The CDR3 reads CASSLTGAEQYF. The CDR3 nucleotides are TGTGCCAGCAGCTTAACAGGGGCCGAGCAGTACTTC.

This clonotype was observed a few times. V and J are TRBV7-2 and TRBJ1-1; D call uncertain. With 1 base removed from V and 1 base from J, the gap between germline ends came to 7 bases. Germline CDR1 SGHTA, CDR2 FQGNSA. The CDR3 loop spans 14 amino acids. CDR3 in DNA: TGTGCCAGCAGCTTAGGGTCGAGGAACACTGAAGCTTTCTTT. It codes for CASSLGSRNTEAFF.

This clonotype was seen at least ten times. The chain couples TRBV15 to TRBJ1-5; maybe TRBD1 (5 bases). CDR3 length equals 14 residues. Trimming took off 0 bases at V and 6 bases at J, with 9 bases between the two ends. Germline V gives CDR1 LNHNV, CDR2 YYDKDF (reference sequence). CDR3 DNA: TGTGCCACCAGCAGAGATCAGGGAAGTCAGCCCCAGCATTTT. It yields the protein CATSRDQGSQPQHF.

This clonotype has a handful of counts. CDR3 amino acids: CASSLMGGDTGELFF. The CDR3 region has the DNA TGTGCCAGCAGCTTAATGGGGGGGGACACCGGGGAGCTGTTTTTT. V is TRBV7-6 and J is TRBJ2-2; 7 positions agree with TRBD2. Germline lookup yields CDR1 SGHVS and CDR2 FNYEAQ. Germline trimming cut 2 bases from V and 3 bases from J; bases unmatched to any gene: 3. This CDR3 has 15 residues. Drawing the rest from reference TRBV7-6 and TRBJ2-2, the complete variable domain is GAGVSQSPRYKVTKRGQDVALRCDPISGHVSLYWYRQALGQGPEFLTYFNYEAQQDKSGLPNDRFSAERPEGSISTLTIQRTEQRDSAMYRCASSLMGGDTGELFFGEGSRLTVL.

This clonotype was seen repeatedly, ten times or more. The chain has TRBV11-3 and TRBJ2-3, with 14 bases matching TRBD2. This CDR3 is built from 16 residues. V shed 5 bases, J shed 4 bases, and the junction held 5 bases outside the gene matches. Germline values: CDR1 SGHNT, CDR2 YENEEA. The CDR3 is CASSPGLAGGPDTQYF. CDR3 DNA: TGTGCCAGCAGCCCCGGACTAGCGGGGGGCCCAGATACGCAGTATTTT.

This clonotype was recorded at least ten times. J is TRBJ1-1 and V is TRBV7-6, with unresolved D. The V end was cut by 0 bases, the J end by 0 bases, with 5 bases between. CDR1 is SGHVS and CDR2 is FNYEAQ in the germline V gene. The CDR3 is 14 amino acids. For the CDR3, the DNA is TGTGCCAGCAGCTTAGCCGATATGAACACTGAAGCTTTCTTT. This codes for CASSLADMNTEAFF.

The chain employs TRBV7-9 and TRBJ2-5; D is possibly TRBD1 (6 bases). The ends were cut back, 4 bases at V and 0 bases at J, with 9 bases in the middle. The CDR3 spans 14 residues. Germline loops: CDR1 SEHNR, CDR2 FQNEAQ (reference sequence). The CDR3 sequence is CASSSTGHQETQYF. CDR3 nucleotides: TGTGCCAGCAGCTCGACAGGACACCAAGAGACCCAGTACTTC.

The table lists this clonotype with many counts. The chain is built from TRBV12-3 or TRBV12-4 and TRBJ1-5, with 9 positions matching TRBD1. This CDR3 contains 15 residues. The J segment lost 5 bases and the V segment lost 4 bases, leaving 6 bases of the junction unmatched. CDR3 nucleotide sequence: TGTGCCAGCAGTTCCGGGACAGGGCCTGATCAGCCCCAGCATTTT. It encodes CASSSGTGPDQPQHF.

The gene calls are TRBV5-6 and TRBJ2-2; 7 bases match TRBD2. The trim removed 4 bases at V and 8 bases at J, leaving 8 bases unmatched. In germline, CDR1 is SGHDT, CDR2 YYEEEE. The CDR3 runs to 14 residues. The chain's CDR3 is CASSSGLGNGELFF. The CDR3 DNA is TGTGCCAGCAGCAGCGGACTAGGAAATGGGGAGCTGTTTTTT.